These T cell receptor beta chains were read from a single sample in a study of T cell repertoires in MIS-A myocarditis. TCRdb's copy holds only in-frame clones and misses some; the assay was immunoSEQ multiplex PCR. The data show about 10,000 clones, with approximately 80% seen just once and around 29% held by the top ten. The sequenced sample was right ventricle heart tissue obtained at autopsy. All receptors derive from a man aged 18 to 30 with fulminant myocarditis from multisystem inflammatory syndrome in adults (MIS-A) after COVID-19. Both conserved end residues are part of each CDR3.

V gene,J gene,CDR3 protein
TRBV3-1/TRBV3-2,TRBJ2-5,CASSPSTSVETQYF
TRBV6-4,TRBJ2-1,CASSERLLSEQFF
TRBV11-2,TRBJ1-2,CASSQTGVESGGYTF
TRBV5-6,TRBJ2-5,CASSLGLGETQYF
TRBV5-1,TRBJ2-5,CASSLSRTGQETQYF
TRBV27,TRBJ2-1,CASRRGAPGTNEQFF
TRBV7-6,TRBJ2-3,CASSLSHTRIGRMSTDTQYF
TRBV19,TRBJ2-7,CASSTWGDRGHEQYF
TRBV28,TRBJ1-4,CASLGPTNEKLFF
TRBV2,TRBJ1-5,CASSESSFNQPQHF
TRBV28,TRBJ1-5,CASKMGRGGGQPQHF
TRBV7-2,TRBJ1-1,CASSRRVDTEAFF
TRBV29-1,TRBJ2-7,CSVRQGPYEQYF
TRBV10-2,TRBJ1-1,CASSESGGRTEAFF
TRBV18,TRBJ1-1,CASSPVAGNTEAFF
TRBV4-3,TRBJ1-2,CASSPTGNYGYTF